Presented here are 8 T cell receptor beta chains from one specimen sequenced in a study of blood T cell repertoires in COVID-19. Clones were read by immunoSEQ multiplex PCR, and TCRdb kept only the in-frame ones, dropping some. The sample holds some 300,000 clones, about 88% seen once. What was sequenced was peripheral blood. The receptors originated from a man in his 70s with acute or convalescent COVID-19.

V usage is TRBV6-2 or TRBV6-3 and J usage is TRBJ2-3; 16 positions agree with TRBD2. The germline gives CDR1 MNHEY, CDR2 SVGEGT. This CDR3 is built from 19 residues. Unmatched junction bases numbered 8, after V lost 0 bases and J lost 5 bases. The CDR3 spells CASSYSKGTSGRAQDTQYF. CDR3 in DNA: TGTGCCAGCAGTTACTCGAAAGGGACTAGCGGGAGGGCCCAAGATACGCAGTATTTT.

The rearrangement links TRBV19 to TRBJ2-1, with TRBD2 identical over 10 bases. V shed 3 bases, J shed 7 bases, and the junction held 15 bases outside the gene matches. Germline CDR1 and CDR2: LNHDA and SQIVND (reference sequence). This CDR3 contains 18 residues. This chain's CDR3 is CASSMRLYVAGGSNEQFF. CDR3 in DNA: TGTGCCAGTAGTATGCGTCTCTACGTAGCGGGAGGTAGTAATGAGCAGTTCTTC.

The rearrangement links TRBV10-3 to TRBJ1-5, with a possible D match to TRBD1 (6 bases). CDR3 length: 15 residues. V was cut by 2 bases and J by 7 bases, with 15 bases left in between. Germline loops: CDR1 ENHRY, CDR2 SYGVKD. CDR3 in DNA: TGTGCCATCAGTGAGCGCAGGGGATCAGGACAGCCCCAGCATTTT. It yields the protein CAISERRGSGQPQHF.

The chain joins TRBV7-9 to TRBJ2-1, with a tentative D call TRBD1 (5 bases). The germline V gene encodes CDR1 SEHNR and CDR2 FQNEAQ (reference sequence). V dropped 6 bases and J dropped 9 bases, with 18 bases sitting between them. CDR3 length: 14 residues. The CDR3 sequence is CASSSGWGRGEQFF. DNA for the CDR3: TGTGCCAGCAGTTCCGGGTGGGGTAGGGGTGAGCAGTTCTTC.

The genes are TRBV15 and TRBJ2-7; TRBD1 agrees at 8 bases. The CDR3 length is 15 residues. The junction had 3 bases not matched to a gene; V was cut back by 0 bases and J by 2 bases. Germline V gives CDR1 LNHNV, CDR2 YYDKDF (reference sequence). DNA for the CDR3: TGTGCCACCAGCAGAGATTCGACAGGGGCCTACGAGCAGTACTTC. The encoded protein is CATSRDSTGAYEQYF.

V and J are TRBV10-1 and TRBJ2-1, with 8 bases aligning to TRBD2. Looked up from germline, CDR1 is WNHNN and CDR2 is SYGVQD (reference sequence). This CDR3 spans 16 amino acids. V was pared by 3 bases and J by 3 bases, with 7 bases of the junction left unmatched. CDR3 sequence (DNA): TGCGCCAGCAGTGAACCGGGAGGGTTTAGCTACAATGAGCAGTTCTTC. Protein sequence: CASSEPGGFSYNEQFF.

In nucleotides, the CDR3 is TGTGCCAGCTCACCACGGGAGGAAAACAATGAGCAGTTCTTC. It is translated as CASSPREENNEQFF. This chain connects TRBV18 to TRBJ2-1, with a weak D call TRBD2 (6 bases). This CDR3 comprises 14 residues. Trimming shortened V by 1 base and J by 5 bases, and 9 bases separated the two germline ends. Per germline, CDR1 KGHSH and CDR2 LQKENI.

The V call is TRBV30, the J call TRBJ1-3; D ambiguous. This CDR3 has 13 amino acids. Trimming removed 3 bases from V and 6 bases from J, with 12 bases in between. In germline, CDR1 is GTSNPN, CDR2 SVGIG (reference sequence). The CDR3 loop is CAWRSETINTIYF. The CDR3 nucleotides read TGTGCCTGGAGGTCGGAGACTATAAACACCATATATTTT.